The rows below give T cell receptor beta chains drawn from one sample of a study of tissue T cells after allogeneic stem cell transplantation. The protocol was immunoSEQ multiplex PCR, while the TCRdb copy is restricted to in-frame clones and leaves out a portion. This table holds tens of thousands of clones, 85% to 90% found once. The sequencing used blood, collected before transplantation. Receptor source: a woman aged 18-49 years who later had graft-versus-host disease after an allogeneic stem cell transplant. CDR3s include the opening cysteine and the closing phenylalanine or tryptophan. The order of the fields is J gene, clone size, D gene, V gene, CDR3 DNA, CDR3 protein. The D gene is left open where the match is weak. Not every row has a clone size; where given, it reads once, few, many or a size class.

TRBJ1-3 | once | TRBD1 | TRBV5-4 | TGTGCCAGCAGCCGTACAGGGGAAGGCTCTGGAAACACCATATATTTT | CASSRTGEGSGNTIYF
TRBJ2-1 | NA | TRBD1 | TRBV29-1 | TGCAGCGTAAACAGGGGGCAAGGGGAGCAGTTCTTC | CSVNRGQGEQFF
TRBJ2-3 | NA | NA | TRBV28 | TGTGCCAGCTGGGGGTCAAACACAGATACGCAGTATTTT | CASWGSNTDTQYF
TRBJ2-7 | NA | TRBD1 | TRBV18 | TGTGCCAGCTCCTACCAAGGCGGACAGGCCAGCGCCTACGAGCAGTACTTC | CASSYQGGQASAYEQYF
TRBJ2-2 | NA | TRBD2 | TRBV19 | TGTGCCAGTAGACCAAGGACAGGACTAGCGAGAACGAACACCGGGGAGCTGTTTTTT | CASRPRTGLARTNTGELFF
TRBJ2-7 | NA | NA | TRBV13 | TGTGCCAGCACCCTTGCGGGCAGCTCCTACGAGCAGTACTTC | CASTLAGSSYEQYF
TRBJ1-6 | once | NA | TRBV11-2 | TGTGCCAGCAGCTTACTTCGCCCAGGGGAATACTATAATTCACCCCTCCACTTT | CASSLLRPGEYYNSPLHF
TRBJ1-2 | NA | NA | TRBV6-5 | TGTGCCAGCAGTTACTCTTTCCGGGGGACTGGCTACACCTTC | CASSYSFRGTGYTF
TRBJ2-1 | once | NA | TRBV24-1 | TGTGCCACCAGTTTTCGGGGTGCTGAGCAGTTCTTC | CATSFRGAEQFF
TRBJ1-1 | NA | TRBD1 | TRBV30 | TGTGCCTGGAACTTGGGACAGCTGAACACTGAAGCTTTCTTT | CAWNLGQLNTEAFF
TRBJ2-3 | NA | NA | TRBV6-2/TRBV6-3 | TGTGCCAGCAGATACCGGGAGCTCACAGATACGCAGTATTTT | CASRYRELTDTQYF
TRBJ1-5 | NA | TRBD1 | TRBV28 | TGTGCCAGCAGCCACAGGGGCGGTGGCAATCAGCCCCAGCATTTT | CASSHRGGGNQPQHF
TRBJ2-7 | NA | NA | TRBV7-8 | TGTGCCAGCAGCTTAGCAGCGTACGAGCAGTACTTC | CASSLAAYEQYF
TRBJ1-1 | NA | NA | TRBV12-3/TRBV12-4 | TGTGCCAGCAGGCGGGCTTTTGGCACTGAAGCTTTCTTT | CASRRAFGTEAFF
TRBJ2-3 | NA | TRBD2 | TRBV6-1 | TGTGCCAGCAGTGAACTAGCGGGGGCAGATACGCAGTATTTT | CASSELAGADTQYF
TRBJ2-5 | NA | TRBD1 | TRBV5-6 | TGTGCCAGCAGCTCCCCGACAGGGATTGCTCGTGAGACCCAGTACTTC | CASSSPTGIARETQYF
TRBJ1-1 | NA | NA | TRBV18 | TGTGCCAGCTCACACCGGGACACTGAAGCTTTCTTT | CASSHRDTEAFF
TRBJ1-1 | NA | TRBD1 | TRBV14 | TGTGCCAGCAGCGTGTGGCAGGGGGGACACACTGAAGCTTTCTTT | CASSVWQGGHTEAFF
TRBJ1-1 | once | TRBD1 | TRBV15 | TGTGCCACCAGCAGAGACCGACAGGGCTACACTGAAGCTTTCTTT | CATSRDRQGYTEAFF
TRBJ1-2 | NA | NA | TRBV27 | TGTGCCAGCAGTTTCTCAGGGCACCCTAATGGCTACACCTTC | CASSFSGHPNGYTF
TRBJ2-6 | NA | TRBD2 | TRBV30 | TGTGCCTGGAGCTCCGGACTAGCGAGCTCTGGGGCCAACGTCCTGACTTTC | CAWSSGLASSGANVLTF
TRBJ2-7 | NA | NA | TRBV20-1 | TGCAGTGCTAGTAACCTCCGGACCATCTACGAGCAGTACTTC | CSASNLRTIYEQYF
TRBJ1-2 | NA | NA | TRBV3-1/TRBV3-2 | TGTGCCAGCAGCCAGGGGCTTGGCTACACCTTC | CASSQGLGYTF
TRBJ1-1 | few | NA | TRBV11-2 | TGTGCCAGCAGCTTTCTTGAGGCTTCAGAGAACACTGAAGCTTTCTTT | CASSFLEASENTEAFF
TRBJ2-3 | NA | TRBD2 | TRBV10-1 | TGCGCCAGCAGTGACACTAGCGGGAGGACCACAGATACGCAGTATTTT | CASSDTSGRTTDTQYF
TRBJ1-2 | NA | NA | TRBV7-2 | TGTGCCAGCAGCTTAGGGGGGTCGCTAGGCTACACCTTC | CASSLGGSLGYTF
TRBJ2-7 | NA | TRBD2 | TRBV13 | TGTGCCAGCAGCATCCAGCGGGGGGGCTCCTACGAGCAGTACTTC | CASSIQRGGSYEQYF
TRBJ2-7 | NA | NA | TRBV2 | TGTGCCAGCAGTGTTCGGACAGCAATCTACGAGCAGTACTTC | CASSVRTAIYEQYF
TRBJ2-7 | NA | TRBD2 | TRBV5-1 | TGCGCCAGCAGCTCCGGGACTAGCGGGAGCGAGCAGTACTTC | CASSSGTSGSEQYF
TRBJ1-2 | NA | NA | TRBV25-1 | TGTGCCAGCAGTGAATATTCGGCAGGCGGCTACACCTTC | CASSEYSAGGYTF
TRBJ2-2 | NA | NA | TRBV14 | TGTGCCAGCAGCCACCACTTGTTTTCCACCGGGGAGCTGTTTTTT | CASSHHLFSTGELFF